The entry below describes one T cell receptor beta chain. No antigen is known for it. The sample belongs to a study of shared clonotypes between healthy human individuals. The input for sorted-subset replicate PCRs was approximately 190 ng DNA, tens of thousands of T cell genomes. Sequencing used immunoSEQ multiplex PCR; TCRdb keeps in-frame clones, though not all of them. The sample lists 2 million or so clones; about 95% were seen once. General study points: Depth was large, yet rarefaction showed that sorted-subset sequencing was incomplete.

Germline values: CDR1 SGHAT, CDR2 FQNNGV. The CDR3 runs 15 residues. With 4 bases clipped from V and 2 bases from J, the junction kept 7 bases outside the gene matches. This clonotype was obtained from a man aged 18 to 35 in good health. The sample comprised naive CD4+ T cells sorted from blood. Sample subset: CD45RA+ positively selected. V gene TRBV11-2 combines with J gene TRBJ2-7, with 8 nucleotides matching TRBD2. CDR3: CASSSRLAIAYEQYF. CDR3 in DNA: TGTGCCAGCAGCTCGAGACTAGCGATTGCCTACGAGCAGTACTTC.